These 5 T cell receptor beta chains were sequenced from one sample in a study of T cell responses to AZD1222 COVID-19 vaccine. Repertoires were generated with immunoSEQ multiplex PCR, while TCRdb's copy carries only in-frame clones and drops some. The sample records about 150,000 clones, around 89% being singletons. The sample was peripheral blood, taken on day 0 of AZD1222 vaccination. These receptors came from an adult in good health.

The chain uses TRBV5-1 and TRBJ1-1; 10 bases match TRBD1. Trimming at V came to 3 bases and at J to 1 base, leaving 6 bases not matched to a gene. Germline V gives CDR1 SGHRS, CDR2 YFSETQ. This CDR3 spans 16 amino acids. CDR3 bases: TGCGCCAGCAGCTATGACAGGGGGCGCCCGAACACTGAAGCTTTCTTT. It codes for CASSYDRGRPNTEAFF. Full variable domain (outside the CDR3, taken from reference TRBV5-1 and TRBJ1-1): KAGVTQTPRYLIKTRGQQVTLSCSPISGHRSVSWYQQTPGQGLQFLFEYFSETQRNKGNFPGRFSGRQFSNSRSEMNVSTLELGDSALYLCASSYDRGRPNTEAFFGQGTRLTVV.

A few counts support this clone. The rearrangement uses TRBV5-6 and TRBJ2-3; D is unclear. The CDR3 length is 13 residues. Germline-derived CDR1 and CDR2 are SGHDT and YYEEEE. Trimming took 5 bases from V and 6 from J, leaving 13 bases between them. The CDR3 DNA reads TGTGCCAGCAGGACCGGGCTCGCGGATACGCAGTATTTT. The encoded protein is CASRTGLADTQYF.

The genes are TRBV28 and TRBJ1-4; D not certain. The CDR3 loop spans 16 amino acids. V was clipped by 3 bases and J by 4 bases, with 15 bases between them. Germline-derived CDR1 and CDR2 are MDHEN and SYDVKM. The chain's CDR3 is CASSFWMGLSNEKLFF. The CDR3 nucleotides are TGTGCCAGCAGTTTCTGGATGGGGTTGAGTAATGAAAAACTGTTTTTT.

V gene TRBV13 combines with J gene TRBJ2-5; 9 bases align to TRBD1. V was pared by 5 bases and J by 1 base, with 17 bases of the junction left unmatched. The CDR3 totals 19 residues. Per germline, CDR1 PRHDT and CDR2 FYEKMQ (reference sequence). This CDR3 reads CASSKNLRFTGQGQETQYF. CDR3 sequence (DNA): TGTGCCAGCAGCAAAAACTTACGCTTTACGGGACAGGGCCAAGAGACCCAGTACTTC.

A single count supports this clone. The V call is TRBV19, the J call TRBJ2-5; 9 nucleotides align to TRBD2. V trimming: 5 bases; J trimming: 3 bases; junction bases outside the gene matches: 10. CDR1 is LNHDA, CDR2 SQIVND, per germline (reference sequence). The CDR3 runs 16 residues. CDR3 nucleotide sequence: TGTGCCAGTAGTGTCGGCGGGAGGGCCTTAGAAGAGACCCAGTACTTC. This gives the protein CASSVGGRALEETQYF.